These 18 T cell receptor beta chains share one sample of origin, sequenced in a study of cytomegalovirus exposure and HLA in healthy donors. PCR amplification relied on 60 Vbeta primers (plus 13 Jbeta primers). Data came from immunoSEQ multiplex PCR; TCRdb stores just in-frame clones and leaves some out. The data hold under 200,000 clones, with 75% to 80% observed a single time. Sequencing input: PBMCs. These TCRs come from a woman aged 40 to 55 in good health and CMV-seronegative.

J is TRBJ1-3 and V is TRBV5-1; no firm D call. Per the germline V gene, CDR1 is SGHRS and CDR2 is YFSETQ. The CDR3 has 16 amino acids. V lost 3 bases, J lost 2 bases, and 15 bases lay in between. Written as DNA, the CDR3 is TGCGCCAGCAGCTCGGTTTCCCTCGGAGCTGGAAACACCATATATTTT. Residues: CASSSVSLGAGNTIYF.

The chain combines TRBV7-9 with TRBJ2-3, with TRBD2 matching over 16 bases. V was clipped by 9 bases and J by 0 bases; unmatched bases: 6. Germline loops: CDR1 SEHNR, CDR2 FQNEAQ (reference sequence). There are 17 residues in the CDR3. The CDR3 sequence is CASSPGLAGGSTDTQYF. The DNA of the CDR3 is TGTGCCAGTTCACCGGGACTAGCGGGAGGGAGCACAGATACGCAGTATTTT.

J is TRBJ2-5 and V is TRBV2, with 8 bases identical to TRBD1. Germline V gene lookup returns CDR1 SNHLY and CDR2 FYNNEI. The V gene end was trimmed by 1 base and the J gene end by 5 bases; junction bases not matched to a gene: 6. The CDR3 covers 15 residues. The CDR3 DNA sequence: TGTGCCAGCAGTGAAGTCAGGGGGCTTTTTGAGACCCAGTACTTC. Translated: CASSEVRGLFETQYF.

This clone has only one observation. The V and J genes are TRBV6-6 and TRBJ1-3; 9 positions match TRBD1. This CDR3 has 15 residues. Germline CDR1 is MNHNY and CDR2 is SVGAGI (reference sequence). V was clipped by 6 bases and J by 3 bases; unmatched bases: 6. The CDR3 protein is CASRKTGGHGNTIYF. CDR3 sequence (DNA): TGTGCCAGCAGGAAAACAGGGGGCCATGGAAACACCATATATTTT.

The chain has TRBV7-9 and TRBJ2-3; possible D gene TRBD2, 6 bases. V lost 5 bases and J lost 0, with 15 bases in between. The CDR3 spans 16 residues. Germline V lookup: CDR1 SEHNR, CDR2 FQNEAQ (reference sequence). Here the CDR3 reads CASSTYHGGSTDTQYF. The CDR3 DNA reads TGTGCCAGCAGCACATATCACGGGGGTAGCACAGATACGCAGTATTTT.

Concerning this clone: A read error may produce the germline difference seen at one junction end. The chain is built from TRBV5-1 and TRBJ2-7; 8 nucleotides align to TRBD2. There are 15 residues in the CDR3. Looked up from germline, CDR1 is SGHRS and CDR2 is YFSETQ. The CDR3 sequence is CASSLAGLGSDEQYF. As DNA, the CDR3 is TGCGCCAGCAGCTTGGCGGGACTAGGCTCCGACGAGCAGTACTTC.

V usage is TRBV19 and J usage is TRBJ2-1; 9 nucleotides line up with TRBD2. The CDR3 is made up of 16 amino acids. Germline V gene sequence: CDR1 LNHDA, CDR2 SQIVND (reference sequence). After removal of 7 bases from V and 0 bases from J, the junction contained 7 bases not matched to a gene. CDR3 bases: TGTGCCAGTACTCCGGGACTAGCACGCTCCTACAATGAGCAGTTCTTC. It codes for CASTPGLARSYNEQFF.

The DNA of the CDR3 is TGTGCCAGCAGCGTTGGACTAGCTCTCTCCTACGAGCAGTACTTC. This sequence encodes CASSVGLALSYEQYF. This sequence joins TRBV4-2 and TRBJ2-7; 8 bases line up with TRBD2. This CDR3 contains 15 residues. The trim removed 5 bases at V and 0 bases at J, leaving 6 bases unmatched. Germline V gene data show CDR1 as LGHNA and CDR2 as YNFKEQ.

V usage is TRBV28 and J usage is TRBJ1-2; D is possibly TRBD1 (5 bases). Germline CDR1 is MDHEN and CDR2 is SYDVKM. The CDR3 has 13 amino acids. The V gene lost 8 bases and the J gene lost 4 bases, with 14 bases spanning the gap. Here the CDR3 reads CASRTGGGYGYTF. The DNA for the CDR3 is TGTGCCAGCCGCACGGGGGGGGGCTATGGCTACACCTTC.

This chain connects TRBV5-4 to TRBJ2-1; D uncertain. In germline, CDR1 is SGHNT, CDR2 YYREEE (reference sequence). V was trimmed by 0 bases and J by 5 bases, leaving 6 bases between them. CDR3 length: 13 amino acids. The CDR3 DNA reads TGTGCCAGCAGCTTGGTCCCGGACAATGAGCAGTTCTTC. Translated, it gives CASSLVPDNEQFF.

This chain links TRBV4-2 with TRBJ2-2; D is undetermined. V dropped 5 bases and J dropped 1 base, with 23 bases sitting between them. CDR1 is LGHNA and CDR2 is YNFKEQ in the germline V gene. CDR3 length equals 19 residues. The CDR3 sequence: CASSKHPPGQPLNTGELFF. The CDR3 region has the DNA TGTGCCAGCAGCAAACACCCGCCGGGTCAGCCATTGAACACCGGGGAGCTGTTTTTT.

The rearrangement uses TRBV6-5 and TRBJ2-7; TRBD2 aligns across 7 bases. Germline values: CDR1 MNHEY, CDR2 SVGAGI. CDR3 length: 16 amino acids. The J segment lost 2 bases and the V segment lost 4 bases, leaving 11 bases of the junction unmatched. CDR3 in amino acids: CASSWGVGGVPYEQYF. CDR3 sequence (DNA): TGTGCCAGCAGTTGGGGGGTGGGAGGGGTCCCCTACGAGCAGTACTTC.

The CDR3 bases are TGTGCCAGCAGAAGACAGGGACCGAACATTCAGTACTTC. This translates into CASRRQGPNIQYF. This chain joins TRBV28 and TRBJ2-4; 7 bases line up with TRBD1. The CDR3 has 13 amino acids. Trimming cost V 6 bases and J 7 bases; bases outside gene matches: 6. The germline gives CDR1 MDHEN, CDR2 SYDVKM.

The CDR3 here is CASSLMWTGSAFF. DNA for the CDR3: TGTGCCAGCAGCTTAATGTGGACAGGGTCGGCTTTCTTT. The chain has TRBV11-2 and TRBJ1-1; 8 bases map to TRBD1. Per germline, CDR1 SGHAT and CDR2 FQNNGV. CDR3 size: 13 residues. V trimming: 2 bases; J trimming: 11 bases; junction bases outside the gene matches: 7.

Here the CDR3 reads CASSLSAGGRNEQFF. For the CDR3, the DNA is TGTGCCAGCAGCTTATCGGCGGGGGGGCGCAATGAGCAGTTCTTC. V and J are TRBV7-6 and TRBJ2-1; TRBD2 matches at 9 bases. This CDR3 is 15 amino acids long. In germline, CDR1 is SGHVS, CDR2 FNYEAQ. After removal of 2 bases from V and 6 bases from J, the junction contained 5 bases not matched to a gene.

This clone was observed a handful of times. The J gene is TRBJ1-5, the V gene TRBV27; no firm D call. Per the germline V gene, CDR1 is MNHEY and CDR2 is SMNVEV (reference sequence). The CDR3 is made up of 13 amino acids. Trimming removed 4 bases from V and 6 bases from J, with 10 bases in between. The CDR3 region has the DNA TGTGCCAGCAGTTCGGCGACTGGTCAGCCCCAGCATTTT. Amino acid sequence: CASSSATGQPQHF.

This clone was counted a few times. The CDR3 loop is CASTPLQGGTEAFF. As DNA, the CDR3 is TGTGCCAGCACTCCCCTTCAAGGGGGCACTGAAGCTTTCTTT. The V call is TRBV6-1, the J call TRBJ1-1, with a possible D match to TRBD1 (6 bases). Looked up from germline, CDR1 is MNHNS and CDR2 is SASEGT. The CDR3 totals 14 residues. V gave up 7 bases and J gave up 4 bases, with 16 bases separating them.

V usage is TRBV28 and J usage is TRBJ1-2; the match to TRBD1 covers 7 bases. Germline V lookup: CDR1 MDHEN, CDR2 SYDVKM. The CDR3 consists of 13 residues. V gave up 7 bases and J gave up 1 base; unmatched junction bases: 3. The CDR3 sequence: CASTRQGNYGYTF. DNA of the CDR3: TGTGCCAGCACTCGACAGGGTAACTATGGCTACACCTTC.